The 32 T cell receptor beta chains below were found in one sample sequenced in a study of blood T cells in healthy people across ages. Through a sample-barcoded 5' primer and a J-beta primer mix, a second PCR was run for roughly 7 to 12 cycles. One entry per CDR3 protein, called by TCRdb with MiXCR from the 5' RACE reads. The sample includes hundreds of thousands of distinct CDR3 sequences, over 40% of them seen just once. The sample consisted of blood. These receptors came from a man older than 75 in good health.

This clonotype was picked up many times. V gene TRBV27 combines with J gene TRBJ1-2; D is uncertain. CDR3 length equals 13 residues. Germline CDR1 reads MNHEY; CDR2 reads SMNVEV (reference sequence). The V and J ends lost 3 bases and 2 bases respectively, with 7 bases between them. The CDR3 sequence is CASSFEGNYGYTF. Written as DNA, the CDR3 is TGTGCCAGCAGTTTCGAAGGGAACTATGGCTACACCTTC.

Remarks on this clonotype: Given a much more abundant clone one base away, this may be a read error. The V and J genes are TRBV29-1 and TRBJ2-5; a possible D gene is TRBD1 (6 bases). The DNA end lines up better with TRBJ2-1; the J call may be wrong. The CDR3 extends over 11 amino acids. Germline V CDR1 and CDR2: SQVTM, ANQGSEA. CDR3 sequence (DNA): TGCAGCGGGGGACACCAAGAGACCCAGTTCTTC. Residues: CSGGHQETQFF.

This chain joins TRBV6-5 and TRBJ1-3; D is undetermined. The V gene's germline CDR1 is MNHEY and CDR2 SVGAGI. The CDR3 has 15 amino acids. V was trimmed by 0 bases and J by 0 bases, leaving 6 bases between them. The CDR3 loop is CASSYSWSSGNTIYF. The CDR3 DNA reads as TGTGCCAGCAGTTACTCTTGGAGCTCTGGAAACACCATATATTTT.

The gene calls are TRBV11-2 and TRBJ1-2; D gene uncertain. Germline loops: CDR1 SGHAT, CDR2 FQNNGV. The CDR3 has 12 residues. The ends were cut back, 0 bases at V and 7 bases at J, with 6 bases in the middle. CDR3 residues: CASSLENRGYTF. In DNA, the CDR3 is TGTGCCAGCAGCTTAGAGAATCGTGGCTACACCTTC.

This clonotype was found a few times. Germline is not matched at one junction end, which may reflect a read error. V gene TRBV4-3 combines with J gene TRBJ2-7; D unclear. CDR1 is LGHNA and CDR2 is YSLEER in the germline V gene. The CDR3 is made up of 16 amino acids. The CDR3 DNA follows: TGCGCTAGCAGCCAAGATTCGCAGGCCCTCTCCTACGAGCAGTACTTC. Its translation is CASSQDSQALSYEQYF.

This clonotype was counted many times. V usage is TRBV7-2 and J usage is TRBJ2-7; D is ambiguous. The CDR3 covers 14 residues. The V end was cut by 6 bases, the J end by 2 bases, with 14 bases between. Germline V lookup: CDR1 SGHTA, CDR2 FQGNSA. This CDR3 reads CASSVSHNTYEQYF. The DNA for the CDR3 is TGTGCCAGCAGTGTCTCACACAATACCTACGAGCAGTACTTC.

The rearrangement joins TRBV5-1 to TRBJ2-7, with 7 bases lining up with TRBD1. J was trimmed by 1 base and V by 4 bases; bases with no gene match: 8. Per the germline V gene, CDR1 is SGHRS and CDR2 is YFSETQ. The CDR3 has 15 residues. This CDR3 is CASSERQGSSYEQYF. For the CDR3, the DNA is TGCGCCAGCAGCGAAAGACAGGGAAGTTCCTACGAGCAGTACTTC. Together with reference TRBV5-1 and TRBJ2-7, the CDR3 gives the full variable domain: KAGVTQTPRYLIKTRGQQVTLSCSPISGHRSVSWYQQTPGQGLQFLFEYFSETQRNKGNFPGRFSGRQFSNSRSEMNVSTLELGDSALYLCASSERQGSSYEQYFGPGTRLTVT.

This rearrangement joins TRBV4-2 to TRBJ1-2; 7 bases map to TRBD1. Germline lookup yields CDR1 LGHNA and CDR2 YNFKEQ. The V gene end was trimmed by 0 bases and the J gene end by 7 bases; junction bases not matched to a gene: 11. CDR3 size: 16 residues. CDR3 coding DNA: TGTGCCAGCAGCCAAGATCTAAGACAGGGAGGGTCTGGCTACACCTTC. Translating it yields CASSQDLRQGGSGYTF.

This clonotype was seen more than once but under ten times. The rearrangement uses TRBV12-5 and TRBJ2-5; D is ambiguous. V dropped 5 bases and J dropped 5 bases, with 15 bases sitting between them. This CDR3 region has 14 residues. CDR1 and CDR2 from the germline V gene are LGHNT and FRNRAP. CDR3 in amino acids: CASGVMGGWETQYF. CDR3 in DNA: TGTGCTAGTGGTGTTATGGGTGGATGGGAGACCCAGTACTTC.

The gene calls are TRBV29-1 and TRBJ2-2; no firm D call. Germline lookup yields CDR1 SQVTM and CDR2 ANQGSEA. V was clipped by 2 bases and J by 3 bases, with 4 bases between them. This CDR3 contains 12 residues. CDR3 residues: CSVETHTGELFF. For the CDR3, the DNA is TGCAGCGTTGAAACACACACCGGGGAGCTGTTTTTT.

The table lists this clonotype with a count of one. The chain links TRBV2 to TRBJ1-1; D not certain. V was trimmed by 2 bases and J by 11 bases, leaving 24 bases between them. The CDR3 spans 16 residues. From germline, CDR1 is SNHLY and CDR2 FYNNEI. The CDR3 is CASSESPKLRGNPAFF. CDR3 DNA: TGTGCCAGCAGTGAAAGCCCCAAGCTCCGGGGAAACCCTGCTTTCTTT.

This chain uses TRBV7-2 with TRBJ1-4; perhaps TRBD1 as D (5 bases). The ends were cut back, 1 base at V and 12 bases at J, with 12 bases in the middle. The CDR3 covers 13 residues. The germline V gene encodes CDR1 SGHTA and CDR2 FQGNSA. The DNA for the CDR3 is TGTGCCAGCAGCTTAGGGGCAGGGCGGGAACTGTTTTTT. This sequence encodes CASSLGAGRELFF.

This clonotype has more than one count but fewer than ten. V gene TRBV5-1 combines with J gene TRBJ2-3; 9 nucleotides match TRBD2. Germline V CDR1 and CDR2: SGHRS, YFSETQ. The J segment lost 6 bases and the V segment lost 2 bases, leaving 4 bases of the junction unmatched. CDR3 length: 14 residues. The CDR3 bases are TGCGCCAGCAGCTTCGGGACTAGCAAGGATACGCAGTATTTT. Translation gives CASSFGTSKDTQYF.

This chain uses TRBV11-3 with TRBJ2-3, with TRBD2 matching over 8 bases. The CDR3 extends over 16 amino acids. Germline V lookup: CDR1 SGHNT, CDR2 YENEEA. The junction had 10 bases not matched to a gene; V was cut back by 5 bases and J by 3 bases. The CDR3 sequence: CASSPPSSGTTDTQYF. The DNA of the CDR3 is TGTGCCAGCAGCCCACCCAGTAGCGGGACGACAGATACGCAGTATTTT.

This clonotype was found a few times. This sequence joins TRBV7-8 and TRBJ2-7; no clear D. The CDR3 is 11 amino acids. Per the germline V gene, CDR1 is SGHVS and CDR2 is FQNEAQ. The V and J ends lost 5 bases and 5 bases respectively, with 7 bases between them. The DNA for the CDR3 is TGTGCCAGCAGCGCCTTAGACGAGCAGTACTTC. It encodes CASSALDEQYF.

V is TRBV10-3 and J is TRBJ2-7; 7 bases agree with TRBD1. CDR1 is ENHRY and CDR2 is SYGVKD in the germline V gene. The ends lost 2 bases at V and 4 bases at J; junction bases unmatched: 5. The CDR3 contains 14 residues. The chain's CDR3 is CAISEGTEKYEQYF. CDR3 bases: TGTGCCATCAGTGAGGGGACAGAGAAATACGAGCAGTACTTC.

This clonotype was seen at least ten times. The chain is built from TRBV4-3 and TRBJ2-7; TRBD2 agrees at 11 bases. The CDR3 runs 16 residues. J was trimmed by 7 bases and V by 0 bases; bases with no gene match: 8. Germline V lookup: CDR1 LGHNA, CDR2 YSLEER. CDR3 DNA sequence: TGCGCCAGCAGCCAAGATCCGAGACTAGCGGGAAGGGAGCAGTACTTC. This translates into CASSQDPRLAGREQYF.

This sequence joins TRBV7-3 and TRBJ2-2; D uncertain. Per the germline V gene, CDR1 is SGHTA and CDR2 is FQGTGA. V shed 5 bases and J shed 7 bases, with 11 bases lying between them. CDR3 length equals 13 residues. The chain's CDR3 is CASSPLRSGELFF. Written as DNA, the CDR3 is TGTGCCAGCAGCCCGCTGAGGAGCGGGGAGCTGTTTTTT.

This chain links TRBV7-2 with TRBJ2-3; a possible D gene is TRBD2 (5 bases). Germline lookup yields CDR1 SGHTA and CDR2 FQGNSA. This CDR3 spans 13 amino acids. V shed 5 bases and J shed 5 bases, with 11 bases lying between them. The CDR3 spells CASSTRWGDTQYF. The DNA for the CDR3 is TGTGCCAGCAGCACTAGATGGGGAGATACGCAGTATTTT.

This clonotype has at least ten counts. The rearrangement links TRBV12-3 or TRBV12-4 to TRBJ2-7; D remains ambiguous. V was clipped by 3 bases and J by 3 bases, with 12 bases between them. This CDR3 region has 14 residues. The CDR3: CASSLERRSYEQYF. As DNA, the CDR3 is TGTGCCAGCAGTTTGGAGAGGCGCAGCTACGAGCAGTACTTC.

This clonotype was seen a few times. The rearrangement joins TRBV27 to TRBJ2-1, with D perhaps given as TRBD1 or TRBD2 (6 bases each). This CDR3 has 15 residues. Per the germline V gene, CDR1 is MNHEY and CDR2 is SMNVEV (reference sequence). The germline V and J ends were trimmed by 7 bases and 0 bases, with 13 bases remaining between them. The CDR3 spells CASNIADSSYNEQFF. CDR3 bases: TGTGCCAGCAACATAGCGGACAGCTCCTACAATGAGCAGTTCTTC.

The gene calls are TRBV3-1 and TRBJ2-1; 7 bases are shared with TRBD1. This CDR3 has 22 residues. CDR1 and CDR2 from the germline V gene are LGHDT and YNNKEL (reference sequence). V trimming: 4 bases; J trimming: 4 bases; junction bases outside the gene matches: 28. CDR3 sequence reads: CASSRTPKGAGSPTFEYNEQFF. Here the CDR3 DNA reads TGTGCCAGCAGCCGAACACCAAAGGGGGCAGGGAGTCCGACCTTCGAGTACAATGAGCAGTTCTTC.

The J gene is TRBJ1-5, the V gene TRBV27; D gene uncertain. This CDR3 comprises 14 residues. CDR1 is MNHEY and CDR2 is SMNVEV in the germline V gene (reference sequence). The V and J ends lost 3 bases and 5 bases respectively, with 11 bases between them. This CDR3 reads CASSFGGWDQPQHF. CDR3 coding DNA: TGTGCCAGCAGTTTTGGAGGGTGGGATCAGCCCCAGCATTTT.

The rearrangement uses TRBV18 and TRBJ2-1; the match to TRBD1 covers 8 bases. CDR1 KGHSH and CDR2 LQKENI come from the germline V gene. The CDR3 length is 16 residues. The ends lost 4 bases at V and 1 base at J; junction bases unmatched: 6. The CDR3 reads CASSLGQGLSYNEQFF. DNA of the CDR3: TGTGCCAGCTCACTTGGACAGGGCCTTTCCTACAATGAGCAGTTCTTC. Drawing the rest from reference TRBV18 and TRBJ2-1, the complete variable domain is NAGVMQNPRHLVRRRGQEARLRCSPMKGHSHVYWYRQLPEEGLKFMVYLQKENIIDESGMPKERFSAEFPKEGPSILRIQQVVRGDSAAYFCASSLGQGLSYNEQFFGPGTRLTVL.

Many counts were recorded for this clonotype. V is TRBV29-1 and J is TRBJ2-5; 13 positions agree with TRBD2. Germline V CDR1 and CDR2: SQVTM, ANQGSEA. The trim removed 3 bases at V and 5 bases at J, leaving 6 bases unmatched. The CDR3 runs 15 residues. The CDR3 coding sequence is TGCAGCGTTGAGTCGGGACTAGCGGGACGGGAGACCCAGTACTTC. It yields the protein CSVESGLAGRETQYF.

Ten or more counts support this clonotype. V is TRBV7-9 and J is TRBJ2-1; 10 positions agree with TRBD2. Germline trimming cut 4 bases from V and 7 bases from J; bases unmatched to any gene: 7. This CDR3 region has 15 residues. CDR1 is SEHNR and CDR2 is FQNEAQ in the germline V gene (reference sequence). The DNA for the CDR3 is TGTGCCAGCAGCTCGAGCGGGGGGGCTAGAAATGAGCAGTTCTTC. Its protein is CASSSSGGARNEQFF.

The chain carries TRBV9 and TRBJ2-4, with 12 bases lining up with TRBD2. The ends lost 3 bases at V and 13 bases at J; junction bases unmatched: 17. Germline loops: CDR1 SGDLS, CDR2 YYNGEE. The CDR3 is 17 amino acids. CDR3 coding DNA: TGTGCCAGCAGCGACCACCGACTAGCGGGGGCCTACAATGAGCAGTACTTC. Encoded protein: CASSDHRLAGAYNEQYF.

This clonotype has at least ten counts. The genes are TRBV6-2 or TRBV6-3 and TRBJ2-1, with unresolved D. The CDR3 is 14 residues long. Germline V CDR1 and CDR2: MNHEY, SVGEGT. Trimming removed 7 bases from V and 7 bases from J, with 17 bases in between. As DNA, the CDR3 is TGTGCCAGCACAGAAGGAAATGTTTGGAATGAGCAGTTCTTC. As protein: CASTEGNVWNEQFF.

The chain uses TRBV7-9 and TRBJ2-2, with D possibly matching TRBD2 (5 bases). V lost 1 base and J lost 3, with 12 bases in between. This CDR3 is 16 amino acids long. Germline values: CDR1 SEHNR, CDR2 FQNEAQ (reference sequence). CDR3 bases: TGTGCCAGCAGCTTAGGCCTAGGGAGCCACACCGGGGAGCTGTTTTTT. It yields the protein CASSLGLGSHTGELFF.

This chain uses TRBV19 with TRBJ2-6; 8 bases map to TRBD1. The junction had 7 bases not matched to a gene; V was cut back by 6 bases and J by 0 bases. CDR1 LNHDA and CDR2 SQIVND come from the germline V gene (reference sequence). The CDR3 runs to 17 residues. The CDR3 nucleotides are TGTGCCAGTAGCAGGGACAGGCCTCTCTCTGGGGCCAACGTCCTGACTTTC. This gives the protein CASSRDRPLSGANVLTF.

The CDR3 DNA follows: TGTGCCACCGGACGGAAATCAAACATTCAGTACTTC. This codes for CATGRKSNIQYF. The chain joins TRBV6-5 to TRBJ2-5; D is ambiguous. The assigned J gene may be wrong: the sequence end matches TRBJ2-4 better. CDR1 and CDR2 (germline): MNHEY, SVGAGI. This CDR3 is 12 amino acids long.

This clonotype turned up a few times. This chain joins TRBV7-8 and TRBJ2-1; unclear D gene. CDR3 length: 13 amino acids. Germline CDR1 SGHVS, CDR2 FQNEAQ. V shed 4 bases and J shed 6 bases, with 10 bases lying between them. The CDR3 nucleotides are TGTGCCAGCAGCTGCGGACGCCTCAATGAGCAGTTCTTC. It yields the protein CASSCGRLNEQFF.